A selection of T cell receptor beta chains follows, all from one sample in a study of T cell responses to AZD1222 COVID-19 vaccine. This table comes from immunoSEQ multiplex PCR, and its TCRdb copy is limited to in-frame clones, with some not included. The sample has roughly 100,000 clones; about 94% are singletons. Sequencing used peripheral blood, obtained on day 0 of AZD1222 vaccination. These receptors originate from an adult in good health. CDR3s include the opening cysteine and the closing phenylalanine or tryptophan. Fields, in order: J gene, V gene, clone size, D gene, CDR3 protein, CDR3 DNA. D genes are given only for firm matches. Clone size is given for some rows only: seen once, a few or many times, or a class if the clone is expanded.

J: TRBJ2-1; V: TRBV10-3; size: once; D: -; CDR3: CAISESTSTHYNEQFF; DNA: TGTGCCATCAGTGAATCGACGAGCACACACTACAATGAGCAGTTCTTC
J: TRBJ1-1; V: TRBV28; size: -; D: TRBD1; CDR3: CASRRGQGRTEAFF; DNA: TGTGCCAGCAGGAGGGGACAGGGGCGCACTGAAGCTTTCTTT
J: TRBJ2-3; V: TRBV5-1; size: -; D: -; CDR3: CASSLGQGGFSTDTQYF; DNA: TGCGCCAGCAGCTTGGGACAGGGAGGTTTTAGCACAGATACGCAGTATTTT
J: TRBJ2-7; V: TRBV19; size: -; D: -; CDR3: CASSIGGTSSYEQYF; DNA: TGTGCCAGTAGTATAGGGGGGACTTCTTCCTACGAGCAGTACTTC
J: TRBJ1-2; V: TRBV30; size: -; D: -; CDR3: CAWSSGGGTNYGYTF; DNA: TGTGCCTGGAGTTCGGGGGGTGGGACTAACTATGGCTACACCTTC
J: TRBJ1-2; V: TRBV6-5; size: few; D: -; CDR3: CASSRGTETRGYTF; DNA: TGTGCCAGCAGTCGAGGGACTGAGACACGGGGCTACACCTTC
J: TRBJ1-1; V: TRBV10-3; size: -; D: TRBD1; CDR3: CAVRQGAADTEAFF; DNA: TGTGCCGTACGACAGGGGGCGGCGGACACTGAAGCTTTCTTT
J: TRBJ1-3; V: TRBV3-1/TRBV3-2; size: -; D: TRBD1; CDR3: CASSIQGLAHTIYF; DNA: TGTGCCAGCAGTATACAGGGGCTCGCGCACACCATATATTTT
J: TRBJ2-2; V: TRBV29-1; size: -; D: -; CDR3: CSVGRNTGELFF; DNA: TGCAGCGTGGGCAGAAACACCGGGGAGCTGTTTTTT
J: TRBJ1-1; V: TRBV5-1; size: -; D: -; CDR3: CASSLVPGSMGAFF; DNA: TGCGCCAGCAGCTTGGTCCCTGGATCGATGGGGGCTTTCTTT
J: TRBJ2-7; V: TRBV28; size: -; D: TRBD1; CDR3: CASSPGTGNHEQYF; DNA: TGTGCCAGCAGCCCCGGGACAGGAAATCACGAGCAGTACTTC
J: TRBJ1-2; V: TRBV6-1; size: -; D: TRBD1; CDR3: CASRSGTGYGYTF; DNA: TGTGCCAGCAGGTCCGGGACAGGGTATGGCTACACCTTC
J: TRBJ2-3; V: TRBV5-1; size: -; D: -; CDR3: CASSPGPSGATDTQYF; DNA: TGCGCCAGCAGCCCTGGCCCGTCCGGAGCCACAGATACGCAGTATTTT
J: TRBJ1-2; V: TRBV18; size: -; D: TRBD1; CDR3: CASADPTGASYGYTF; DNA: TGTGCCAGCGCCGACCCGACAGGGGCCTCCTATGGCTACACCTTC
J: TRBJ2-2; V: TRBV5-1; size: -; D: TRBD2; CDR3: CASSPGTSDSGELFF; DNA: TGCGCCAGCAGCCCCGGGACTAGCGATTCCGGGGAGCTGTTTTTT
J: TRBJ2-3; V: TRBV4-1; size: -; D: -; CDR3: CASSQERASYSTDTQYF; DNA: TGCGCCAGCAGCCAAGAGCGGGCTTCCTATAGCACAGATACGCAGTATTTT
J: TRBJ2-6; V: TRBV5-1; size: -; D: -; CDR3: CATMGSGANVLTF; DNA: TGCGCCACTATGGGGTCTGGGGCCAACGTCCTGACTTTC
J: TRBJ1-5; V: TRBV6-5; size: -; D: -; CDR3: CASSYSGARDQPQHF; DNA: TGTGCCAGCAGTTACTCGGGGGCACGGGATCAGCCCCAGCATTTT
J: TRBJ1-5; V: TRBV7-2; size: -; D: -; CDR3: CASSLDEPGHQPQHF; DNA: TGTGCCAGCAGCTTAGATGAGCCAGGGCATCAGCCCCAGCATTTT
J: TRBJ2-7; V: TRBV2; size: -; D: TRBD1; CDR3: CASSRQGPEQYF; DNA: TGTGCCAGCAGCCGACAGGGTCCCGAGCAGTACTTC
J: TRBJ1-2; V: TRBV4-2; size: -; D: -; CDR3: CASSQDLGLIYGYTF; DNA: TGTGCCAGCAGCCAAGATCTAGGGTTGATCTATGGCTACACCTTC
J: TRBJ1-5; V: TRBV19; size: few; D: -; CDR3: CASSISAYSNQPQHF; DNA: TGTGCCAGTAGTATTTCAGCCTATAGCAATCAGCCCCAGCATTTT
J: TRBJ2-3; V: TRBV10-3; size: -; D: TRBD1; CDR3: CAIMGQGADTQYF; DNA: TGTGCCATCATGGGACAGGGGGCAGATACGCAGTATTTT